This T cell receptor beta chain comes out of a study of cytomegalovirus exposure and HLA in healthy donors. In the study overall: An analysis done earlier identified about 100 million unique TCR beta sequences from approximately 170 million T cells. Study-level results: Excluded: some indistinguishable V segments such as TRBV6-2 and TRBV6-3. Earlier analysis found most TCR beta V segments productive about 87% or about 30% of the time.

The donors, nominally healthy at sampling, likely had unrecorded immune exposures. Germline V gene lookup returns CDR1 ENHRY and CDR2 SYGVKD. Deletions cut 11 bases from V and 4 bases from J, with 17 bases between. The CDR3 length is 13 residues. A word on this clone: What it recognizes is unknown.

Amplification used 60 Vbeta primers and 13 Jbeta primers. Clones were read by immunoSEQ multiplex PCR, and TCRdb kept only the in-frame ones, dropping some. The sample carries roughly 250,000 clones, 80% recorded once. Sequencing was carried out using PBMCs. The chain joins TRBV10-3 to TRBJ2-5, with a tentative D call TRBD2 (6 bases). The sequence derives from a girl under 10 years old in good health and CMV-seronegative. The CDR3 protein is CASAGPEGETQYF. The CDR3 DNA reads as TGTGCCTCTGCGGGACCCGAAGGAGAGACCCAGTACTTC.